This T cell receptor (beta chain) was captured in a study of T-cell reconstitution after alpha-beta-depleted transplantation in children. For TCRbeta, the library was prepared with unique molecular identifiers. TCRdb re-called the PCR reads through MiXCR, storing one row per CDR3 protein. The sample yields some 520,000 distinct CDR3 sequences, 32% seen once. CDR3 length equals 14 residues. CDR1 is SGHRS, CDR2 YFSETQ, per germline. V gave up 4 bases and J gave up 1 base, with 11 bases separating them. The rearrangement joins TRBV5-1 to TRBJ1-1; D is ambiguous. This TCR was sampled from a human donor who donated a stem cell graft to a child with aplastic anemia. The material sequenced was PBMCs from the stem cell graft donor, taken from the stem cell graft. The CDR3 DNA sequence: TGCGCCAGCAGCGAAGGAGAGCAGAACACTGAAGCTTTCTTT. As protein: CASSEGEQNTEAFF.